One and the same sample provided the 25 T cell receptor beta chains below, sequenced in a study of identifying expanded T cells in peripheral blood. Assay: immunoSEQ multiplex PCR; the TCRdb copy retains only in-frame clones and omits some. The table has 80,000 to 95,000 clones, 88% seen once. Sequencing was carried out using blood. These receptors originate from a person aged 18 to 75 in good health.

This rearrangement joins TRBV5-1 to TRBJ2-1; perhaps TRBD1 as D (7 bases). The germline V and J ends were trimmed by 4 bases and 9 bases, with 26 bases remaining between them. The CDR3 runs to 17 residues. The germline CDR1 and CDR2 sequences are SGHRS and YFSETQ. CDR3 region: CASSPKTGIAEGGEQFF. Written as DNA, the CDR3 is TGCGCCAGCAGCCCCAAGACAGGGATCGCGGAGGGCGGTGAGCAGTTCTTC.

This clone came up once. V and J are TRBV30 and TRBJ2-3; 8 nucleotides agree with TRBD1. The V gene end was trimmed by 4 bases and the J gene end by 0 bases; junction bases not matched to a gene: 6. The germline V gene has CDR1 GTSNPN and CDR2 SVGIG (reference sequence). The CDR3 contains 15 residues. The CDR3 loop reads CAWTRQGMSTDTQYF. The CDR3 DNA sequence: TGTGCCTGGACCCGACAGGGGATGAGCACAGATACGCAGTATTTT. Full variable domain (rest looked up from reference TRBV30 and TRBJ2-3): SQTIHQWPATLVQPVGSPLSLECTVEGTSNPNLYWYRQAAGRGLQLLFYSVGIGQISSEVPQNLSASRPQDRQFILSSKKLLLSDSGFYLCAWTRQGMSTDTQYFGPGTRLTVL.

This CDR3 reads CASSYSGTVIGGYTF. The CDR3 DNA sequence: TGTGCCAGCAGTTACTCGGGGACGGTGATAGGTGGCTACACCTTC. The rearrangement links TRBV6-5 to TRBJ1-2; perhaps TRBD1 as D (5 bases). Germline loops: CDR1 MNHEY, CDR2 SVGAGI. The CDR3 runs 15 residues. The V end lost 0 bases, the J end lost 7 bases, and 15 bases lay between the germline ends.

This chain links TRBV4-3 with TRBJ2-7; 8 bases line up with TRBD1. Per the germline V gene, CDR1 is LGHNA and CDR2 is YSLEER. The CDR3 length is 15 residues. Germline trimming cut 0 bases from V and 3 bases from J; bases unmatched to any gene: 4. In DNA form, the CDR3 reads TGCGCCAGCAGCCAAGAACGGGACAGGTACTACGAGCAGTACTTC. Protein: CASSQERDRYYEQYF.

The V gene is TRBV5-8, the J gene TRBJ2-7; tentative D call: TRBD1 (5 bases). The germline V and J ends were trimmed by 3 bases and 1 base, with 11 bases remaining between them. The length of the CDR3 is 14 residues. Germline V gene lookup returns CDR1 SGHTS and CDR2 YDEGEE. The CDR3 protein is CASSSWGLSYEQYF. The CDR3 DNA reads as TGTGCCAGCAGCTCCTGGGGCCTGTCCTACGAGCAGTACTTC.

This clone showed up just a few times. V is TRBV2 and J is TRBJ2-5; a possible D gene is TRBD1 (5 bases). The CDR3 loop spans 14 amino acids. The V end was cut by 7 bases, the J end by 1 base, with 13 bases between. CDR1 is SNHLY, CDR2 FYNNEI, per germline. The CDR3 region is CASKAGPSQETQYF. CDR3 nucleotide sequence: TGTGCCAGCAAGGCAGGGCCGTCCCAAGAGACCCAGTACTTC.

The chain's CDR3 is CASSGHISNQPQHF. The CDR3 bases are TGTGCCAGCAGTGGTCACATTAGCAATCAGCCCCAGCATTTT. The chain uses TRBV2 and TRBJ1-5; D is undetermined. With 4 bases removed from V and 0 bases from J, the gap between germline ends came to 7 bases. This CDR3 region has 14 residues. CDR1 is SNHLY and CDR2 is FYNNEI in the germline V gene.

The chain employs TRBV9 and TRBJ1-6, with D unresolved. CDR3 length: 16 residues. Germline assignment: CDR1 SGDLS and CDR2 YYNGEE. The ends were cut back, 4 bases at V and 6 bases at J, with 17 bases in the middle. The CDR3 DNA reads as TGTGCCAGCAGCCCTCAAGCGGATTACGCTAATTCACCCCTCCACTTT. It translates to CASSPQADYANSPLHF.

J is TRBJ2-4 and V is TRBV5-1; TRBD2 might be the D (6 bases). Germline CDR1 SGHRS, CDR2 YFSETQ. The V and J ends lost 4 bases and 8 bases respectively, with 22 bases between them. The length of the CDR3 is 16 residues. The CDR3 nucleotides are TGCGCCAGCAGCGTGGGCCCGGAGGGGCTTAGGCACATTCAGTACTTC. This sequence encodes CASSVGPEGLRHIQYF. The full variable domain, completed using reference TRBV5-1 and TRBJ2-4, is KAGVTQTPRYLIKTRGQQVTLSCSPISGHRSVSWYQQTPGQGLQFLFEYFSETQRNKGNFPGRFSGRQFSNSRSEMNVSTLELGDSALYLCASSVGPEGLRHIQYFGAGTRLSVL.

The V gene is TRBV5-1, the J gene TRBJ1-4; D call uncertain. CDR3 length: 16 amino acids. Germline CDR1 reads SGHRS; CDR2 reads YFSETQ. Trimming removed 0 bases from V and 0 bases from J, with 9 bases in between. CDR3 bases: TGCGCCAGCAGCTTGGGTCCCCGGGCAACTAATGAAAAACTGTTTTTT. Amino acid sequence: CASSLGPRATNEKLFF.

The V gene is TRBV7-9, the J gene TRBJ2-3, with D unresolved. The germline gives CDR1 SEHNR, CDR2 FQNEAQ (reference sequence). V lost 4 bases and J lost 2, with 4 bases in between. The CDR3 covers 12 residues. This CDR3 is CASSSITDTQYF. CDR3 bases: TGTGCCAGCAGCTCCATCACAGATACGCAGTATTTT.

This clone was recorded only once. The chain uses TRBV30 and TRBJ2-3; tentatively, D is TRBD2 (6 bases). The CDR3 spans 16 residues. The V and J ends lost 3 bases and 1 base respectively, with 17 bases between them. Per the germline V gene, CDR1 is GTSNPN and CDR2 is SVGIG (reference sequence). CDR3 loop: CAWSSGLGGGTDTQYF. The CDR3 bases are TGTGCCTGGAGCTCAGGATTGGGCGGGGGCACAGATACGCAGTATTTT.

The chain combines TRBV19 with TRBJ2-6; D might be TRBD1 or TRBD2, each matching 5 bases. The length of the CDR3 is 19 residues. From germline, CDR1 is LNHDA and CDR2 SQIVND (reference sequence). Trimming removed 5 bases at V and 1 base at J, with 21 bases between. CDR3 sequence: CASSSYRDLSQSGANVLTF. The CDR3 DNA follows: TGTGCCAGTAGTTCGTACCGGGACCTATCCCAATCTGGGGCCAACGTCCTGACTTTC.

There are a few counts of this clone. The gene calls are TRBV4-3 and TRBJ2-3, with D tentatively TRBD1 (6 bases). V lost 3 bases, J lost 2 bases, and 15 bases lay in between. The CDR3 is 16 residues long. Germline-derived CDR1 and CDR2 are LGHNA and YSLEER. This chain's CDR3 is CASSHNLGGATDTQYF. The DNA for the CDR3 is TGCGCCAGCAGCCATAATCTAGGGGGTGCCACAGATACGCAGTATTTT.

The rearrangement uses TRBV18 and TRBJ2-7; tentative D call: TRBD2 (5 bases). The CDR3 is 14 amino acids. From germline, CDR1 is KGHSH and CDR2 LQKENI. V was trimmed by 3 bases and J by 0 bases, leaving 9 bases between them. The CDR3, as DNA: TGTGCCAGCTCACCTTTGAGCGGCTCCTACGAGCAGTACTTC. Translating gives CASSPLSGSYEQYF.

This chain joins TRBV29-1 and TRBJ2-5, with 14 bases that match TRBD2. From germline, CDR1 is SQVTM and CDR2 ANQGSEA. The junction had 6 bases not matched to a gene; V was cut back by 8 bases and J by 4 bases. The CDR3 loop spans 14 amino acids. As DNA, the CDR3 is TGCAGCTTCGGACTAGCGGGAGGAGGAGAGACCCAGTACTTC. Translated, it gives CSFGLAGGGETQYF.

The chain recombines TRBV30 with TRBJ2-3; tentative D call: TRBD2 (6 bases). Germline V gives CDR1 GTSNPN, CDR2 SVGIG (reference sequence). V was trimmed by 8 bases and J by 0 bases, leaving 15 bases between them. The CDR3 loop spans 14 amino acids. In nucleotides, the CDR3 is TGTGCCGCGAGGTCGGGGGTCAGCACAGATACGCAGTATTTT. This translates into CAARSGVSTDTQYF.

The CDR3 DNA sequence: TGTGCCAGTAGTGCCCAGGGGACCTTCTATGGCTACACCTTC. As protein: CASSAQGTFYGYTF. The V gene is TRBV19, the J gene TRBJ1-2, with D possibly being TRBD1 (6 bases). Germline CDR1 reads LNHDA; CDR2 reads SQIVND (reference sequence). The germline V and J ends were trimmed by 5 bases and 4 bases, with 14 bases remaining between them. CDR3 length: 14 amino acids.

DNA for the CDR3: TGTGCCAGCAGCTTAGCGGGGGGGCCCCCCGATGATGAGCAGTTCTTC. Protein: CASSLAGGPPDDEQFF. V gene TRBV7-3 combines with J gene TRBJ2-1; 9 nucleotides match TRBD2. Per the germline V gene, CDR1 is SGHTA and CDR2 is FQGTGA. The CDR3 has 16 amino acids. The ends lost 2 bases at V and 8 bases at J; junction bases unmatched: 10.

The CDR3 DNA reads TGTGCCAGCAGCTTAAGTGCGGGGGGTAATTCACCCCTCCACTTT. It translates to CASSLSAGGNSPLHF. The chain joins TRBV11-2 to TRBJ1-6, with D possibly being TRBD1 (5 bases). Trimming left V 2 bases short and J 6 bases short, with 11 bases between. The CDR3 totals 15 residues. CDR1 is SGHAT and CDR2 is FQNNGV in the germline V gene. The full variable domain, its missing parts supplied by reference TRBV11-2 and TRBJ1-6, is EAGVAQSPRYKIIEKRQSVAFWCNPISGHATLYWYQQILGQGPKLLIQFQNNGVVDDSQLPKDRFSAERLKGVDSTLKIQPAKLEDSAVYLCASSLSAGGNSPLHFGNGTRLTVT.

The table lists this clone with a count of one. V is TRBV19 and J is TRBJ2-1; D might be TRBD1 (6 bases). Germline CDR1 and CDR2: LNHDA and SQIVND (reference sequence). The CDR3 extends over 15 amino acids. Trimming left V 10 bases short and J 1 base short, with 17 bases between. Here the CDR3 reads CAISLDRSSYNEQFF. CDR3 nucleotides: TGTGCCATTAGCCTAGACAGGTCATCCTACAATGAGCAGTTCTTC.

Only one count was recorded for this clone. This sequence joins TRBV6-5 and TRBJ2-3, with unresolved D. This CDR3 is 13 amino acids long. CDR1 and CDR2 (germline): MNHEY, SVGAGI. Between the trimmed V and J ends, which lost 3 bases and 1 base, there was a span of 5 bases. The CDR3: CASSYTRTDTQYF. The CDR3 DNA sequence: TGTGCCAGCAGTTATACTCGCACAGATACGCAGTATTTT.

CDR3 coding DNA: TGTGCCAGCAGCGTAGATCCAGCGGGAGGGCCTAGGGAGACCCAGTACTTC. It translates to CASSVDPAGGPRETQYF. The genes are TRBV9 and TRBJ2-5; 10 bases map to TRBD2. Germline CDR1 is SGDLS and CDR2 is YYNGEE. V shed 0 bases, J shed 5 bases, and the junction held 10 bases outside the gene matches. The CDR3 spans 17 residues. Full variable domain (rest looked up from reference TRBV9 and TRBJ2-5): DSGVTQTPKHLITATGQRVTLRCSPRSGDLSVYWYQQSLDQGLQFLIQYYNGEERAKGNILERFSAQQFPDLHSELNLSSLELGDSALYFCASSVDPAGGPRETQYFGPGTRLLVL.

This clone was counted between two and nine times. The rearrangement links TRBV7-3 to TRBJ2-5; 7 bases are a match to TRBD1. Germline V CDR1 and CDR2: SGHTA, FQGTGA. Trimming took 5 bases from V and 2 from J; bases not matched to a gene: 8. This CDR3 spans 15 amino acids. The CDR3 DNA reads TGTGCCAGCAGCCCCCGGACAGGCCTTCAAGAGACCCAGTACTTC. Its protein product is CASSPRTGLQETQYF.

This clone appeared once. The chain couples TRBV9 to TRBJ2-3; 11 positions match TRBD2. CDR1 is SGDLS, CDR2 YYNGEE, per germline. J lost 3 bases, V lost 6 bases, and 6 bases had no gene match. CDR3 size: 15 residues. CDR3 sequence reads: CASTASSGRTDTQYF. DNA for the CDR3: TGTGCCAGCACGGCTTCTAGCGGGAGGACAGATACGCAGTATTTT.